The 19 T cell receptor beta chains listed next were all sequenced from one sample in a study of blood T cell repertoires in COVID-19. The method was immunoSEQ multiplex PCR; TCRdb's version includes in-frame clones alone and lacks a portion of them. The table includes over 250,000 clones, more than 85% detected once. The sample consisted of peripheral blood. The receptors stem from a person aged 18 to 29 with COVID-19, enrolled during active disease.

The chain links TRBV7-2 to TRBJ2-7, with D uncertain. V was cut by 1 base and J by 3 bases, with 13 bases left in between. The germline V gene has CDR1 SGHTA and CDR2 FQGNSA. The CDR3 is 15 residues long. The CDR3: CASSLDGGLGYEQYF. CDR3 in DNA: TGTGCCAGCAGCTTAGATGGCGGTTTAGGCTACGAGCAGTACTTC.

This chain links TRBV27 with TRBJ2-3, with TRBD1 as a possible D gene (6 bases). This CDR3 spans 18 amino acids. The germline CDR1 and CDR2 sequences are MNHEY and SMNVEV (reference sequence). V was cut by 2 bases and J by 2 bases, with 20 bases left in between. The CDR3 loop is CASSLVGTRGILTDTQYF. The CDR3 DNA sequence: TGTGCCAGCAGTTTAGTAGGGACACGGGGCATCCTCACAGATACGCAGTATTTT.

This sequence joins TRBV15 and TRBJ1-6; 9 bases agree with TRBD1. The CDR3 has 12 amino acids. J was trimmed by 14 bases and V by 5 bases; bases with no gene match: 4. Germline V CDR1 and CDR2: LNHNV, YYDKDF (reference sequence). CDR3: CATSSGTGSLHF. As DNA, the CDR3 is TGTGCCACCAGCTCTGGGACAGGGTCCCTCCACTTT.

This clone has a handful of counts. The chain uses TRBV6-2 or TRBV6-3 and TRBJ2-1; 9 bases fit TRBD2. V shed 5 bases and J 7 bases; nucleotides not matched to a gene: 12. Germline values: CDR1 MNHEY, CDR2 SVGEGT. The CDR3 has 16 amino acids. The DNA of the CDR3 is TGTGCCAGCAGTACCTCGGTTGCGGGAGGGCCAAATGAGCAGTTCTTC. Translated, it gives CASSTSVAGGPNEQFF.

This rearrangement joins TRBV21-1 to TRBJ2-3; the table's D gene call, TRBD2, was not cross checked with the DNA. TRBV21-1 has pseudogene status. The CDR3 extends over 12 amino acids. The CDR3: CAPRGITDTQYF. The DNA for the CDR3 is TGTGCCCCCCGCGGGATCACAGATACGCAGTATTTT.

The chain links TRBV6-5 to TRBJ1-1, with D maybe TRBD1 (5 bases). Trimming removed 6 bases from V and 0 bases from J, with 11 bases in between. Germline V gene data show CDR1 as MNHEY and CDR2 as SVGAGI. The CDR3 length is 14 residues. This CDR3 is CASREQGMNTEAFF. In DNA form, the CDR3 reads TGTGCCAGCAGAGAGCAGGGAATGAACACTGAAGCTTTCTTT.

The CDR3 protein is CASSQDTGQPLYGYTF. CDR3 in DNA: TGCGCCAGCAGCCAAGATACCGGACAGCCACTTTATGGCTACACCTTC. The rearrangement joins TRBV4-1 to TRBJ1-2, with D perhaps matching TRBD1 (6 bases). CDR1 and CDR2 from the germline V gene are MGHRA and YSYEKL. V gave up 0 bases and J gave up 5 bases, with 16 bases separating them. CDR3 length: 16 amino acids.

The chain links TRBV7-9 to TRBJ2-1, with 10 bases matching TRBD2. This CDR3 is 16 amino acids long. Germline values: CDR1 SEHNR, CDR2 FQNEAQ (reference sequence). J lost 1 base, V lost 3 bases, and 3 bases had no gene match. The CDR3 reads CASSFLAGVSYNEQFF. CDR3 DNA: TGTGCCAGCAGCTTTCTAGCGGGAGTTTCCTACAATGAGCAGTTCTTC.

V is TRBV5-6 and J is TRBJ2-3; 8 bases agree with TRBD2. Germline lookup yields CDR1 SGHDT and CDR2 YYEEEE. There are 17 residues in the CDR3. The trim removed 4 bases at V and 4 bases at J, leaving 14 bases unmatched. The CDR3 DNA reads TGTGCCAGCAGCGAAATGGACGGACTAGCAAAGGCAGATACGCAGTATTTT. It encodes CASSEMDGLAKADTQYF.

The rearrangement joins TRBV6-5 to TRBJ2-2; 10 positions match TRBD2. V was pared by 0 bases and J by 6 bases, with 4 bases of the junction left unmatched. The CDR3 extends over 16 amino acids. The germline V gene has CDR1 MNHEY and CDR2 SVGAGI. The CDR3 loop is CASSYSGTSVPGELFF. DNA for the CDR3: TGTGCCAGCAGTTACTCCGGGACTAGCGTCCCCGGGGAGCTGTTTTTT.

The chain combines TRBV7-2 with TRBJ1-1; TRBD1 agrees at 7 bases. The CDR3 contains 14 residues. V was clipped by 5 bases and J by 6 bases; unmatched bases: 9. Germline V lookup: CDR1 SGHTA, CDR2 FQGNSA. CDR3 in amino acids: CASSRRGDIAEAFF. The CDR3 DNA reads TGTGCCAGCAGCCGCAGGGGGGATATCGCTGAAGCTTTCTTT.

The rearrangement joins TRBV19 to TRBJ2-7, with D possibly being TRBD2 (6 bases). Germline CDR1 is LNHDA and CDR2 is SQIVND (reference sequence). There are 14 residues in the CDR3. Trimming stripped 3 bases from V and 0 bases from J, with 9 bases between. The DNA of the CDR3 is TGTGCCAGTAGTATGTGGGGGGTCTCCTACGAGCAGTACTTC. It translates to CASSMWGVSYEQYF. The full variable domain, with the rest looked up from reference TRBV19 and TRBJ2-7, is DGGITQSPKYLFRKEGQNVTLSCEQNLNHDAMYWYRQDPGQGLRLIYYSQIVNDFQKGDIAEGYSVSREKKESFPLTVTSAQKNPTAFYLCASSMWGVSYEQYFGPGTRLTVT.

The rearrangement links TRBV10-3 to TRBJ2-1, with a weak D call TRBD1 (6 bases). Germline V gene lookup returns CDR1 ENHRY and CDR2 SYGVKD. This CDR3 has 15 residues. Trimming removed 0 bases from V and 4 bases from J, with 10 bases in between. The CDR3 loop reads CAISESLGGYNEQFF. As DNA, the CDR3 is TGTGCCATCAGTGAGTCGTTAGGGGGTTACAATGAGCAGTTCTTC.

This rearrangement joins TRBV9 to TRBJ2-7; 9 nucleotides match TRBD2. Trimming took 3 bases from V and 2 from J; bases not matched to a gene: 3. Germline CDR1 and CDR2: SGDLS and YYNGEE. The CDR3 is 14 residues long. The CDR3 DNA reads TGTGCCAGCAGCGGGACTAGCGCGACCTACGAGCAGTACTTC. Its translation: CASSGTSATYEQYF.

In its sample, this clone was seen a few times. This sequence joins TRBV5-6 and TRBJ1-5; D not certain. V shed 0 bases and J shed 0 bases, with 4 bases lying between them. The CDR3 sequence is 14 residues long. CDR1 SGHDT and CDR2 YYEEEE come from the germline V gene. CDR3 sequence reads: CASSLDISNQPQHF. The CDR3 region has the DNA TGTGCCAGCAGCTTGGACATTAGCAATCAGCCCCAGCATTTT.

The rearrangement joins TRBV5-1 to TRBJ2-1; 12 bases match TRBD1. The CDR3 consists of 16 residues. Losses at the gene ends were 2 bases for V and 6 bases for J; bases not matched to a gene: 6. The germline V gene encodes CDR1 SGHRS and CDR2 YFSETQ. The CDR3 DNA is TGCGCCAGCAGCTTCCTACCGGGACAGGGGGCCAATGAGCAGTTCTTC. It encodes CASSFLPGQGANEQFF.

This sequence joins TRBV7-8 and TRBJ2-7; TRBD2 aligns across 10 bases. V shed 7 bases, J shed 2 bases, and the junction held 11 bases outside the gene matches. CDR3 length: 16 residues. Germline CDR1 SGHVS, CDR2 FQNEAQ. CDR3 sequence reads: CASTPSALAGAYEQYF. The CDR3 DNA reads TGTGCCAGCACCCCAAGCGCTCTAGCGGGAGCCTACGAGCAGTACTTC.

This chain joins TRBV7-2 and TRBJ1-3; D is perhaps TRBD1 (6 bases). Per the germline V gene, CDR1 is SGHTA and CDR2 is FQGNSA. The CDR3 totals 15 residues. Trimming shortened V by 1 base and J by 9 bases, and 16 bases separated the two germline ends. The CDR3 spells CASSLGQGSGVTIYF. For the CDR3, the DNA is TGTGCCAGCAGCTTAGGTCAGGGGAGTGGGGTCACCATATATTTT.

The rearrangement links TRBV5-4 to TRBJ1-1; D is uncertain. This CDR3 is built from 15 residues. Per germline, CDR1 SGHNT and CDR2 YYREEE (reference sequence). V was clipped by 0 bases and J by 0 bases, with 9 bases between them. The DNA of the CDR3 is TGTGCCAGCAGCTTGGGATATGGCATGAACACTGAAGCTTTCTTT. Encoded protein: CASSLGYGMNTEAFF.